The rows below give T cell receptor beta chains drawn from one sample of a study of blood T cell repertoires in COVID-19. Libraries were prepared by immunoSEQ multiplex PCR; TCRdb keeps only in-frame clonotypes and omits some of them. In the table there are around 60,000 clones, 88% of which are singletons. The specimen sequenced was peripheral blood. The source is a man aged 45-65 years with active COVID-19. The CDR3 runs from the conserved cysteine through the conserved F or W. Each record gives: D gene, J gene, V gene, clone size, CDR3 protein, CDR3 DNA. A D gene is named only where the DNA matches it firmly. Some rows mark clone size as missing; the rest say once, few, many or name a class of expanded clone.

>-|TRBJ1-6|TRBV6-5|-
CASSLGQNNSPLHF
TGTGCCAGCAGTCTTGGACAGAATAATTCACCCCTCCACTTT
>TRBD1|TRBJ1-4|TRBV7-9|-
CASSLGGQKNEKLFF
TGTGCCAGCAGCTTAGGGGGACAGAAGAATGAAAAACTGTTTTTT
>TRBD1|TRBJ1-1|TRBV3-1/TRBV3-2|-
CASTRTGGGMAFF
TGTGCCAGCACCCGGACAGGGGGCGGGATGGCTTTCTTT
>TRBD1|TRBJ1-2|TRBV5-1|-
CASSSLQGETGYTF
TGCGCCAGCAGCTCATTACAGGGGGAGACTGGCTACACCTTC
>-|TRBJ1-2|TRBV4-1|-
CASSQYLTTHEGYTF
TGCGCCAGCAGCCAATATCTAACTACCCATGAGGGCTACACCTTC
>TRBD2|TRBJ2-7|TRBV15|-
CATSRARTSGYEQYF
TGTGCCACCAGCAGAGCCAGGACTAGCGGCTACGAGCAGTACTTC
>-|TRBJ2-7|TRBV3-1/TRBV3-2|-
CASSRAQGAYEQYF
TGTGCCAGCAGCCGCGCTCAGGGTGCCTACGAGCAGTACTTC
>-|TRBJ2-3|TRBV21-1|-
CASSKSPGGQGTTLDTQYF
TGTGCCAGCAGCAAATCCCCAGGGGGACAGGGCACCACTCTGGATACGCAGTATTTT
>TRBD1|TRBJ1-1|TRBV19|-
CASSGPGTGNTEAFF
TGTGCCAGTAGTGGTCCCGGGACAGGGAACACTGAAGCTTTCTTT
>-|TRBJ2-5|TRBV5-4|-
CASGGGEETQYF
TGTGCCAGCGGTGGAGGGGAAGAGACCCAGTACTTC
>TRBD2|TRBJ2-2|TRBV11-3|-
CASSAGLAGTGELFF
TGTGCCAGCAGCGCGGGACTAGCGGGGACCGGGGAGCTGTTTTTT
>-|TRBJ2-3|TRBV12-3/TRBV12-4|-
CASSFPGTDTQYF
TGTGCCAGCAGTTTCCCTGGCACAGATACGCAGTATTTT
>TRBD2|TRBJ2-5|TRBV7-2|-
CASSLVGTSGGEETQYF
TGTGCCAGCAGCTTAGTCGGGACTAGCGGGGGGGAAGAGACCCAGTACTTC
>-|TRBJ1-5|TRBV5-6|-
CASSLGQSNQPQHF
TGTGCCAGCAGCTTAGGACAGAGCAATCAGCCCCAGCATTTT
>-|TRBJ2-7|TRBV7-9|-
CASRRGGSEQYF
TGTGCCAGCAGAAGAGGGGGATCCGAGCAGTACTTC
>-|TRBJ1-2|TRBV30|few
CAWRKGDYTF
TGTGCCTGGAGAAAGGGGGACTACACCTTC
>TRBD1|TRBJ1-4|TRBV30|-
CAWRDRGLTNEKLFF
TGTGCCTGGAGGGACAGGGGATTGACTAATGAAAAACTGTTTTTT
>TRBD1|TRBJ1-2|TRBV25-1|-
CASSAPGTVNYGYTF
TGTGCCAGCAGTGCTCCCGGGACAGTAAACTATGGCTACACCTTC
>-|TRBJ2-3|TRBV19|-
CASSTLATQYF
TGTGCCAGTAGTACCTTAGCGACGCAGTATTTT
>-|TRBJ1-2|TRBV5-1|-
CASSLTVTDNYGYTF
TGCGCCAGCAGCTTGACGGTGACAGACAACTATGGCTACACCTTC
>TRBD1|TRBJ2-5|TRBV29-1|-
CSVEGTGPWDQYF
TGCAGCGTTGAGGGGACAGGTCCTTGGGACCAGTACTTC
>TRBD1|TRBJ1-5|TRBV7-2|-
CASSPTGGGNQPQHF
TGTGCCAGCAGCCCAACAGGGGGCGGCAATCAGCCCCAGCATTTT
>TRBD1|TRBJ2-2|TRBV7-9|-
CASSSRTGTPELFF
TGTGCCAGCAGCTCCAGGACAGGCACCCCGGAGCTGTTTTTT
>TRBD1|TRBJ2-7|TRBV5-1|-
CASSHGTGEWEQYF
TGCGCCAGCAGCCACGGGACAGGGGAGTGGGAGCAGTACTTC